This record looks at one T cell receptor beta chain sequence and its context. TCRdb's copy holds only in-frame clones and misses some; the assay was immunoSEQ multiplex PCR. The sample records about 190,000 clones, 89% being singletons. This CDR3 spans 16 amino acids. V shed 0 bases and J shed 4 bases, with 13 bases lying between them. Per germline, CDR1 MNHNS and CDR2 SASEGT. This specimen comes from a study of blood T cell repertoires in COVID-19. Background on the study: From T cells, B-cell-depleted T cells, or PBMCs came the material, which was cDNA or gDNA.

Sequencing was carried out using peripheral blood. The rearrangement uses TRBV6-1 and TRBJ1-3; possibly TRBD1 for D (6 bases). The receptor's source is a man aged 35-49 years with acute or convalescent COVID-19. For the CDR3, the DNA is TGTGCCAGCAGTGAAGCGCTTCTGGACAGCGGAAACACCATATATTTT. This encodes CASSEALLDSGNTIYF.